These 30 T cell receptor beta chains came from one sample sequenced in a study of blood T cells in healthy people across ages. A second PCR of 7 to 11 cycles used a sample-barcoded 5' primer and a J-beta primer mix. TCRdb re-called the 5' RACE reads with MiXCR, one entry per CDR3 protein. The data contain approximately 810,000 distinct CDR3 sequences, around 36% of them singletons. The material sequenced was blood. Receptors were obtained from a man between 18 and 29 years old in good health.

In this sample, this clonotype turned up many times. The chain employs TRBV20-1 and TRBJ2-5; TRBD1 matches 9 bases. Looked up from germline, CDR1 is DFQATT and CDR2 is SNEGSKA (reference sequence). Trimming took 5 bases from V and 4 from J; bases not matched to a gene: 8. This CDR3 spans 14 amino acids. As DNA, the CDR3 is TGCAGTGCTCGGACAGGGGCAGGAGTAGAGACCCAGTACTTC. Residues: CSARTGAGVETQYF.

In this sample, this clonotype turned up a few times. The rearrangement links TRBV25-1 to TRBJ1-4; D unresolved. The germline V gene encodes CDR1 MGHDK and CDR2 SYGVNS. Deletions cut 6 bases from V and 3 bases from J, with 14 bases between. This CDR3 is built from 15 residues. CDR3 bases: TGTGCCAGCAGCGTGACGCGTGAACCTAATGAAAAACTGTTTTTT. Translating gives CASSVTREPNEKLFF.

In this sample, this clonotype turned up a few times. The V call is TRBV3-1, the J call TRBJ2-2, with 15 bases that match TRBD2. The CDR3 contains 17 residues. Germline CDR1 LGHDT, CDR2 YNNKEL (reference sequence). The V segment lost 4 bases and the J segment 2 bases; nucleotides outside the gene matches: 2. CDR3 in amino acids: CASSRTSGGANTGELFF. DNA of the CDR3: TGTGCCAGCAGCCGGACTAGCGGGGGGGCTAACACCGGGGAGCTGTTTTTT. The full variable domain, rest sourced from reference TRBV3-1 and TRBJ2-2, is DTAVSQTPKYLVTQMGNDKSIKCEQNLGHDTMYWYKQDSKKFLKIMFSYNNKELIINETVPNRFSPKSPDKAHLNLHINSLELGDSAVYFCASSRTSGGANTGELFFGEGSRLTVL.

About this clonotype itself: This may arise from a read error, as a much more abundant clone is one base away. The rearrangement joins TRBV20-1 to TRBJ2-4; 7 bases agree with TRBD2. This CDR3 comprises 15 residues. Germline assignment: CDR1 DFQATT and CDR2 SNEGSKA (reference sequence). CDR3 coding DNA: TGCTGTGCCGACAGACTAGCCCTAGCCAAAAACATTCAGTACTTC. It codes for CCADRLALAKNIQYF.

The chain links TRBV5-6 to TRBJ1-5; maybe TRBD1 (5 bases). V shed 4 bases and J shed 4 bases, with 15 bases lying between them. The germline gives CDR1 SGHDT, CDR2 YYEEEE. CDR3 length: 15 residues. The CDR3 spells CASSPARVMNQPQHF. The CDR3 DNA sequence: TGTGCCAGCAGCCCCGCCAGGGTAATGAATCAGCCCCAGCATTTT. The complete variable domain, with remaining parts taken from reference TRBV5-6 and TRBJ1-5, reads DAGVTQSPTHLIKTRGQQVTLRCSPKSGHDTVSWYQQALGQGPQFIFQYYEEEERQRGNFPDRFSGHQFPNYSSELNVNALLLGDSALYLCASSPARVMNQPQHFGDGTRLSIL.

The chain combines TRBV2 with TRBJ1-2; D is uncertain. V gave up 6 bases and J gave up 7 bases, with 6 bases separating them. This CDR3 comprises 10 residues. Germline V gives CDR1 SNHLY, CDR2 FYNNEI. The CDR3 coding sequence is TGTGCCAGCAGGTCGGGTGGCTACACCTTC. Its translation: CASRSGGYTF.

This clonotype was found a few times. The chain uses TRBV4-2 and TRBJ2-1, with TRBD1 as a possible D gene (6 bases). CDR1 is LGHNA and CDR2 is YNFKEQ in the germline V gene. The CDR3 runs 14 residues. Deletions cut 0 bases from V and 7 bases from J, with 10 bases between. CDR3 residues: CASSQEGRGNEQFF. CDR3 sequence (DNA): TGTGCCAGCAGCCAAGAAGGCAGGGGAAATGAGCAGTTCTTC.

This clonotype was picked up a small number of times. The chain links TRBV6-2 or TRBV6-3 to TRBJ2-3, with a possible D match to TRBD1 (5 bases). This CDR3 has 13 residues. Germline values: CDR1 MNHEY, CDR2 SVGEGT. V lost 7 bases, J lost 0 bases, and 8 bases lay in between. The CDR3 DNA follows: TGTGCCAGCAAAGGGGTTAGCACAGATACGCAGTATTTT. Translating gives CASKGVSTDTQYF.

The V call is TRBV12-3 or TRBV12-4, the J call TRBJ2-5, with D possibly being TRBD1 or TRBD2 (5 bases each). The CDR3 has 12 amino acids. Trimming cost V 7 bases and J 2 bases, with 8 bases left between them. CDR3 nucleotides: TGTGCCAGCAATTGGGGGCAAGAGACCCAGTACTTC. Protein: CASNWGQETQYF.

This clonotype has ten or more counts. The V and J genes are TRBV7-2 and TRBJ2-7; 8 nucleotides agree with TRBD1. V dropped 5 bases and J dropped 2; count of bases not matched to a gene: 14. The CDR3 extends over 17 amino acids. Germline V CDR1 and CDR2: SGHTA, FQGNSA. Here the CDR3 DNA reads TGTGCCAGCAGCCAACCCCCGGACAGGGATAGACCCTACGAGCAGTACTTC. Its protein product is CASSQPPDRDRPYEQYF.

The table lists this clonotype with a few counts. This chain connects TRBV6-4 to TRBJ1-1, with a weak D call TRBD1 (6 bases). The germline gives CDR1 MRHNA, CDR2 SNTAGT. V lost 0 bases and J 5 bases, leaving 10 bases between the germline ends. This CDR3 has 14 amino acids. CDR3 loop: CASSDSSRGTEAFF. CDR3 DNA: TGTGCCAGCAGTGACTCGAGCAGGGGAACTGAAGCTTTCTTT.

The chain has TRBV7-9 and TRBJ1-2; TRBD1 agrees at 10 bases. Per germline, CDR1 SEHNR and CDR2 FQNEAQ (reference sequence). This CDR3 spans 13 amino acids. Losses at the gene ends were 7 bases for V and 6 bases for J; bases not matched to a gene: 5. CDR3 sequence (DNA): TGTGCCAGCACCACGACAGGGGGCAATGGCTACACCTTC. Its protein is CASTTTGGNGYTF.

The V and J genes are TRBV7-9 and TRBJ2-5; 10 bases agree with TRBD1. The CDR3 length is 14 residues. CDR1 and CDR2 from the germline V gene are SEHNR and FQNEAQ (reference sequence). After removal of 5 bases from V and 9 bases from J, the junction contained 9 bases not matched to a gene. Written as DNA, the CDR3 is TGTGCCAGCAGCCCCGGGACAGGGGAAAGGGCCCAGTACTTC. Residues: CASSPGTGERAQYF.

The chain combines TRBV12-3 or TRBV12-4 with TRBJ1-2; D uncertain. Trimming pared 6 bases from V and 0 bases from J, leaving 23 bases between. The CDR3 totals 18 residues. The CDR3 coding sequence is TGTGCCAGCAGATCGCTGAGGGCCACCGAGAGGACTAACTATGGCTACACCTTC. It is translated as CASRSLRATERTNYGYTF.

The rearrangement uses TRBV20-1 and TRBJ2-4, with no clear D. The DNA end lines up better with TRBJ2-7; the J call may be wrong. Looked up from germline, CDR1 is DFQATT and CDR2 is SNEGSKA (reference sequence). The CDR3 spans 12 residues. The CDR3 loop is CSAGVTAYEQYF. CDR3 bases: TGCAGTGCTGGAGTCACCGCCTACGAGCAGTACTTC.

The gene calls are TRBV4-1 and TRBJ2-1; 9 bases align to TRBD2. The germline CDR1 and CDR2 sequences are MGHRA and YSYEKL. J was trimmed by 1 base and V by 3 bases; bases with no gene match: 13. The CDR3 loop spans 19 amino acids. The CDR3 loop reads CASSQHRGGGALSYNEQFF. In DNA, the CDR3 is TGCGCCAGCAGCCAGCATCGTGGCGGGGGGGCGCTTTCCTACAATGAGCAGTTCTTC.

The chain recombines TRBV7-3 with TRBJ1-1; 7 nucleotides match TRBD1. Germline values: CDR1 SGHTA, CDR2 FQGTGA. This CDR3 comprises 13 residues. V was pared by 5 bases and J by 7 bases, with 7 bases of the junction left unmatched. The CDR3 loop reads CASSTRTGNEAFF. The DNA of the CDR3 is TGTGCCAGCAGCACCCGGACAGGCAATGAAGCTTTCTTT. The full variable domain, with the rest looked up from reference TRBV7-3 and TRBJ1-1, is GAGVSQTPSNKVTEKGKYVELRCDPISGHTALYWYRQSLGQGPEFLIYFQGTGAADDSGLPNDRFFAVRPEGSVSTLKIQRTERGDSAVYLCASSTRTGNEAFFGQGTRLTVV.

V gene TRBV5-1 combines with J gene TRBJ2-6; unclear D gene. V lost 4 bases and J 0 bases, leaving 11 bases between the germline ends. Germline CDR1 reads SGHRS; CDR2 reads YFSETQ. The CDR3 is 16 amino acids. The CDR3 bases are TGCGCCAGCAGCCTACCATCGGGCTCTGGGGCCAACGTCCTGACTTTC. Translated, it gives CASSLPSGSGANVLTF. The whole variable domain, remainder taken from reference TRBV5-1 and TRBJ2-6, is KAGVTQTPRYLIKTRGQQVTLSCSPISGHRSVSWYQQTPGQGLQFLFEYFSETQRNKGNFPGRFSGRQFSNSRSEMNVSTLELGDSALYLCASSLPSGSGANVLTFGAGSRLTVL.

The chain uses TRBV7-9 and TRBJ1-2, with 8 positions matching TRBD1. This CDR3 has 15 residues. Per the germline V gene, CDR1 is SEHNR and CDR2 is FQNEAQ (reference sequence). V was clipped by 4 bases and J by 4 bases; unmatched bases: 8. CDR3 sequence (DNA): TGTGCCAGCAGCTCTGGACAGGGCTTTTTCTATGGCTACACCTTC. It specifies CASSSGQGFFYGYTF.

This chain joins TRBV2 and TRBJ2-5; maybe TRBD2 (6 bases). Near its end, the DNA agrees better with TRBJ2-7, so the J call may be wrong. This CDR3 spans 12 amino acids. Germline CDR1 SNHLY, CDR2 FYNNEI. The CDR3 loop is CASGGGTYEQYF. In nucleotides, the CDR3 is TGTGCCAGCGGTGGGGGGACCTACGAGCAGTACTTC.

The chain uses TRBV7-9 and TRBJ1-2; D is possibly TRBD1 (5 bases). The CDR3 has 15 residues. Germline-derived CDR1 and CDR2 are SEHNR and FQNEAQ (reference sequence). V lost 2 bases and J 4 bases, leaving 14 bases between the germline ends. The CDR3 DNA sequence: TGTGCCAGCAGCTTACCAGGGACGCCTGTCTATGGCTACACCTTC. This encodes CASSLPGTPVYGYTF.

On this clonotype itself: One junction end does not reproduce the germline sequence, and a read error may be involved. The chain links TRBV12-3 or TRBV12-4 to TRBJ1-4, with 8 bases fitting TRBD1. The CDR3 runs 13 residues. The CDR3 DNA reads as TGTGACAGCAGACCAACAGGGGGTGAAAAACTGTTTTTT. It translates to CDSRPTGGEKLFF.

This clonotype came up many times. The chain carries TRBV12-3 or TRBV12-4 and TRBJ2-1; TRBD1 matches 9 bases. This CDR3 contains 15 residues. Trimming took 6 bases from V and 8 from J; bases not matched to a gene: 11. The CDR3 is CASRKSQGALYEQFF. The CDR3 region has the DNA TGTGCCAGCAGAAAATCACAGGGGGCCCTCTATGAGCAGTTCTTC.

The V gene is TRBV12-3 or TRBV12-4, the J gene TRBJ2-7; D is perhaps TRBD1 or TRBD2 (5 bases each). The assigned J gene may be wrong: the sequence end matches TRBJ2-4 better. The CDR3 is 13 residues long. The chain's CDR3 is CASSQLGVDIQYF. DNA of the CDR3: TGTGCCAGCAGCCAACTGGGGGTCGACATTCAGTACTTC.

V and J are TRBV3-1 and TRBJ2-2; D possibly corresponds to TRBD2 (7 bases). This CDR3 contains 17 residues. The V end lost 1 base, the J end lost 3 bases, and 15 bases lay between the germline ends. Per the germline V gene, CDR1 is LGHDT and CDR2 is YNNKEL (reference sequence). Here the CDR3 reads CASSQVGQGRDTGELFF. The CDR3 coding sequence is TGTGCCAGCAGCCAAGTGGGGCAGGGGAGGGACACCGGGGAGCTGTTTTTT.

The chain has TRBV4-1 and TRBJ2-5; D might be TRBD1 (5 bases). The germline gives CDR1 MGHRA, CDR2 YSYEKL. This CDR3 spans 15 amino acids. Trimming stripped 2 bases from V and 1 base from J, with 11 bases between. The CDR3 bases are TGCGCCAGCAGCCAACCCGACAGAATCCAAGAGACCCAGTACTTC. It yields the protein CASSQPDRIQETQYF.

This clonotype was seen more than once but under ten times. The chain links TRBV3-1 to TRBJ2-1, with no clear D. Trimming cost V 6 bases and J 8 bases, with 17 bases left between them. The CDR3 extends over 14 amino acids. The V gene's germline CDR1 is LGHDT and CDR2 YNNKEL (reference sequence). The CDR3 here is CASRSLGDGDEQFF. The CDR3 DNA reads as TGTGCCAGCAGGAGCCTAGGAGATGGCGATGAGCAGTTCTTC.

The chain recombines TRBV2 with TRBJ1-4, with D uncertain. V was shortened by 2 bases and J by 4 bases, with 2 bases between the two germline ends. Germline V gene lookup returns CDR1 SNHLY and CDR2 FYNNEI. The CDR3 extends over 12 amino acids. The CDR3 nucleotides are TGTGCCAGCAGTGAAAATAATGAAAAACTGTTTTTT. It yields the protein CASSENNEKLFF.

CDR3 sequence: CASSQLSSYNEQYF. For the CDR3, the DNA is TGTGCCAGCAGCCAACTATCTTCCTACAATGAGCAGTACTTC. The rearrangement links TRBV4-2 to TRBJ2-5; D is unresolved. Trimming cost V 2 bases and J 11 bases, with 18 bases left between them. The germline V gene encodes CDR1 LGHNA and CDR2 YNFKEQ. CDR3 length: 14 amino acids.

The chain employs TRBV20-1 and TRBJ1-6, with a possible D match to TRBD1 (6 bases). The CDR3 is 16 residues long. The V gene's germline CDR1 is DFQATT and CDR2 SNEGSKA (reference sequence). V lost 4 bases, J lost 5 bases, and 18 bases lay in between. The CDR3 sequence: CSATGDGSHNNSPLHF. For the CDR3, the DNA is TGCAGTGCTACAGGGGATGGAAGTCACAATAATTCACCCCTCCACTTT.